This T cell receptor beta chain emerged from a study of T cell repertoires in aging, cancer and after chemotherapy. Study-wide points: Loss of evenness, beyond lost richness, contributed to age-related TCR diversity decline in cancer patients.

Rearranged V-D-J TRB sequences were amplified with a mixed TRB-A/B primer pool. TCRdb re-called the multiplex PCR reads with MiXCR, one entry per CDR3 protein. Of about a thousand distinct CDR3 sequences in the sample, approximately 23% were seen once. Comments on this clonotype: Its antigen is as yet unknown.

The CDR3 is made up of 17 amino acids. V dropped 2 bases and J dropped 4; count of bases not matched to a gene: 12. CDR1 is SGHTA and CDR2 is FQGNSA in the germline V gene. The template was genomic DNA from peripheral blood, not RNA. The sequencing sample was made of blood. The clonotype was recovered from a human donor with a solid tumor. J is TRBJ2-3 and V is TRBV7-2, with 7 bases aligning to TRBD2. Here the CDR3 reads CASSLIATSTGADTQYF. CDR3 nucleotide sequence: TGTGCCAGCAGCTTAATTGCGACTAGCACGGGAGCAGATACGCAGTATTTT.